These 32 T cell receptor beta chains came from one sample sequenced in a study of cytomegalovirus exposure and HLA in healthy donors. This PCR relied on a set of 60 Vbeta primers and 13 Jbeta primers. Profiling relied on immunoSEQ multiplex PCR, and the TCRdb table lists in-frame clones only, not all of them. The repertoire holds more than 90,000 clones, around four fifths seen once, with 2% to 2.5% in the top ten. Sequencing was carried out using PBMCs. The receptors come from a man aged 40-49 years in good health and CMV-seronegative.

V and J are TRBV28 and TRBJ2-5; 8 bases match TRBD2. Germline V CDR1 and CDR2: MDHEN, SYDVKM. The CDR3 extends over 15 amino acids. V was pared by 4 bases and J by 7 bases, with 11 bases of the junction left unmatched. Written as DNA, the CDR3 is TGTGCCAGCAGTTCCCCTCCCGGGAGGGATAGGACCCAGTACTTC. Translation gives CASSSPPGRDRTQYF.

This clone was observed a few times. This chain uses TRBV7-2 with TRBJ2-5, with a tentative D call TRBD2 (5 bases). The CDR3 has 14 residues. Looked up from germline, CDR1 is SGHTA and CDR2 is FQGNSA. V shed 1 base and J shed 4 bases, with 10 bases lying between them. The CDR3: CASSLVTLAETQYF. The CDR3 DNA reads TGTGCCAGCAGCTTAGTTACGCTAGCAGAGACCCAGTACTTC.

J is TRBJ2-7 and V is TRBV28, with D possibly matching TRBD2 (5 bases). Trimming took off 3 bases at V and 3 bases at J, with 12 bases between the two ends. Looked up from germline, CDR1 is MDHEN and CDR2 is SYDVKM. The CDR3 covers 14 residues. The DNA for the CDR3 is TGTGCCAGCAGTTTGAGGGCACCCGTCTACGAGCAGTACTTC. It yields the protein CASSLRAPVYEQYF.

Notes on this clone: Other DNA sequences within the sample encode an identical CDR3. J is TRBJ2-7 and V is TRBV11-2; TRBD2 might be the D (6 bases). Trimming removed 1 base from V and 1 base from J, with 8 bases in between. CDR1 SGHAT and CDR2 FQNNGV come from the germline V gene. The CDR3 totals 14 residues. CDR3 in DNA: TGTGCCAGCAGCTTAGGAGGGAGGTCCTACGAGCAGTACTTC. Translating gives CASSLGGRSYEQYF.

J is TRBJ2-1 and V is TRBV9; possibly TRBD2 for D (7 bases). The CDR3 covers 15 residues. V was trimmed by 0 bases and J by 4 bases, leaving 11 bases between them. Germline V gene data show CDR1 as SGDLS and CDR2 as YYNGEE. CDR3 sequence: CASSVEGGAYNEQFF. DNA of the CDR3: TGTGCCAGCAGCGTAGAGGGGGGGGCATACAATGAGCAGTTCTTC.

The chain employs TRBV10-3 and TRBJ2-1; TRBD1 agrees at 12 bases. Germline V gives CDR1 ENHRY, CDR2 SYGVKD. The length of the CDR3 is 15 residues. Trimming took 6 bases from V and 8 from J; bases not matched to a gene: 8. Written as DNA, the CDR3 is TGTGCCATCAGCGCTGGGGACAGGGGGCGTTATGAGCAGTTCTTC. As protein: CAISAGDRGRYEQFF.

The chain links TRBV4-1 to TRBJ2-7, with a tentative D call TRBD1 (5 bases). Per germline, CDR1 MGHRA and CDR2 YSYEKL. The CDR3 is 14 amino acids. Trimming left V 4 bases short and J 5 bases short, with 15 bases between. This CDR3 is CASSPPFRVDEQYF. The CDR3 DNA reads as TGCGCCAGCAGCCCCCCCTTCAGGGTAGACGAGCAGTACTTC.

The CDR3 loop reads CASSFSSQVNTEAFF. The CDR3 nucleotides read TGTGCCAGCAGTTTTTCTTCACAGGTTAACACTGAAGCTTTCTTT. This chain links TRBV28 with TRBJ1-1; TRBD1 is a possible D gene (5 bases). The CDR3 sequence is 15 residues long. Trimming shortened V by 3 bases and J by 2 bases, and 13 bases separated the two germline ends. Per germline, CDR1 MDHEN and CDR2 SYDVKM.

The chain is built from TRBV27 and TRBJ2-3; TRBD1 might be the D (6 bases). The CDR3 covers 13 residues. The germline V and J ends were trimmed by 9 bases and 2 bases, with 12 bases remaining between them. The germline CDR1 and CDR2 sequences are MNHEY and SMNVEV (reference sequence). The CDR3 nucleotides are TGTGCCAGTAAGACAGGCCACACAGATACGCAGTATTTT. Amino acids: CASKTGHTDTQYF.

The CDR3 sequence is CASSPLTETYEQYF. The CDR3 bases are TGTGCCAGCAGTCCCCTGACAGAAACCTACGAGCAGTACTTC. The chain is built from TRBV27 and TRBJ2-7; possibly TRBD1 for D (5 bases). This CDR3 has 14 residues. Germline CDR1 reads MNHEY; CDR2 reads SMNVEV (reference sequence). Trimming pared 5 bases from V and 2 bases from J, leaving 13 bases between.

The chain couples TRBV30 to TRBJ2-1; unclear D gene. Germline V gene sequence: CDR1 GTSNPN, CDR2 SVGIG (reference sequence). V lost 4 bases, J lost 4 bases, and 5 bases lay in between. This CDR3 region has 11 residues. Here the CDR3 DNA reads TGTGCCTGGACGAGTTACAATGAGCAGTTCTTC. Its protein is CAWTSYNEQFF. The full variable domain, its missing parts supplied by reference TRBV30 and TRBJ2-1, is SQTIHQWPATLVQPVGSPLSLECTVEGTSNPNLYWYRQAAGRGLQLLFYSVGIGQISSEVPQNLSASRPQDRQFILSSKKLLLSDSGFYLCAWTSYNEQFFGPGTRLTVL.

The chain carries TRBV5-1 and TRBJ2-7, with TRBD2 as a possible D gene (7 bases). Germline loops: CDR1 SGHRS, CDR2 YFSETQ. This CDR3 region has 14 residues. V was cut by 7 bases and J by 6 bases, with 20 bases left in between. The CDR3 loop reads CASGGGGSAPEQYF. CDR3 sequence (DNA): TGCGCCAGCGGGGGGGGCGGGAGTGCCCCCGAGCAGTACTTC.

The sample holds one count of this clone. V usage is TRBV28 and J usage is TRBJ1-6; D remains unclear. V was pared by 6 bases and J by 7 bases, with 7 bases between. CDR3 length: 12 amino acids. Germline CDR1 reads MDHEN; CDR2 reads SYDVKM. The CDR3 loop is CASRKSNSPLHF. As DNA, the CDR3 is TGTGCCAGCAGAAAATCAAATTCACCCCTCCACTTT.

This rearrangement joins TRBV7-9 to TRBJ1-5; weak D call: TRBD1 (5 bases). The germline V gene encodes CDR1 SEHNR and CDR2 FQNEAQ (reference sequence). The CDR3 extends over 16 amino acids. V was trimmed by 0 bases and J by 2 bases, leaving 11 bases between them. CDR3 nucleotide sequence: TGTGCCAGCAGCTTAGCGTCAGGGTCGGGCAATCAGCCCCAGCATTTT. Encoded protein: CASSLASGSGNQPQHF.

The CDR3 bases are TGCGCCAGCAGCTGGGTCGGTAGCGGGGGGACAGATACGCAGTATTTT. Residues: CASSWVGSGGTDTQYF. This chain uses TRBV5-1 with TRBJ2-3; the match to TRBD2 covers 10 bases. CDR1 is SGHRS, CDR2 YFSETQ, per germline. This CDR3 is 16 amino acids long. V lost 3 bases and J lost 3; bases outside the gene matches: 7.

The J gene is TRBJ2-1, the V gene TRBV6-1; D may be TRBD2 (5 bases). The CDR3 is 14 residues long. V shed 6 bases and J shed 10 bases, with 19 bases lying between them. CDR1 is MNHNS, CDR2 SASEGT, per germline. The CDR3, as DNA: TGTGCCAGCAGCGCCGGATGGGTAACGGGAGAGCAGTTCTTC. Translation gives CASSAGWVTGEQFF.

The chain recombines TRBV5-1 with TRBJ2-1, with 8 bases fitting TRBD2. Unmatched junction bases numbered 6, after V lost 1 base and J lost 6 bases. CDR3 length equals 15 residues. Germline V lookup: CDR1 SGHRS, CDR2 YFSETQ. The CDR3 here is CASSLRQRESNEQFF. DNA of the CDR3: TGCGCCAGCAGCTTGCGACAGCGGGAGAGCAATGAGCAGTTCTTC.

The CDR3 sequence is CASSRQGPEAFF. For the CDR3, the DNA is TGTGCCAGCAGTCGACAGGGTCCTGAAGCTTTCTTT. The chain is built from TRBV2 and TRBJ1-1; 7 nucleotides match TRBD1. There are 12 residues in the CDR3. The junction had 3 bases not matched to a gene; V was cut back by 5 bases and J by 6 bases. CDR1 is SNHLY, CDR2 FYNNEI, per germline. The complete variable domain, with remaining parts taken from reference TRBV2 and TRBJ1-1, reads EPEVTQTPSHQVTQMGQEVILRCVPISNHLYFYWYRQILGQKVEFLVSFYNNEISEKSEIFDDQFSVERPDGSNFTLKIRSTKLEDSAMYFCASSRQGPEAFFGQGTRLTVV.

The rearrangement joins TRBV11-3 to TRBJ2-1; 7 bases are shared with TRBD1. Germline loops: CDR1 SGHNT, CDR2 YENEEA. Germline trimming cut 1 base from V and 8 bases from J; bases unmatched to any gene: 5. The CDR3 is 14 residues long. CDR3 in amino acids: CASSLGGGIDEQFF. The DNA of the CDR3 is TGTGCCAGCAGCTTAGGAGGGGGCATAGATGAGCAGTTCTTC.

J is TRBJ1-3 and V is TRBV28; D is perhaps TRBD1 (5 bases). Trimming removed 10 bases from V and 2 bases from J, with 12 bases in between. The CDR3 totals 13 residues. Germline-derived CDR1 and CDR2 are MDHEN and SYDVKM. CDR3 bases: TGTGCCATCAGGCGGGGACCTGGAAACACCATATATTTT. Translation gives CAIRRGPGNTIYF.

The rearrangement joins TRBV4-1 to TRBJ1-2; the match to TRBD1 covers 8 bases. V gave up 6 bases and J gave up 7 bases; unmatched junction bases: 16. CDR3 length: 16 amino acids. Germline V lookup: CDR1 MGHRA, CDR2 YSYEKL. The CDR3 nucleotides are TGCGCCAGCAGGCCTAACATTCAGGGGGCGAGGGGTGGCTACACCTTC. Translating gives CASRPNIQGARGGYTF.

The gene calls are TRBV28 and TRBJ1-5; perhaps TRBD1 as D (5 bases). The CDR3 totals 15 residues. Germline V lookup: CDR1 MDHEN, CDR2 SYDVKM. V was trimmed by 8 bases and J by 0 bases, leaving 14 bases between them. CDR3 residues: CASGRGRGSNQPQHF. The CDR3 region has the DNA TGTGCCAGCGGTCGGGGGAGGGGTAGCAATCAGCCCCAGCATTTT.

The rearrangement joins TRBV6-6 to TRBJ1-1; 8 bases match TRBD1. The germline V gene has CDR1 MNHNY and CDR2 SVGAGI (reference sequence). J lost 4 bases, V lost 7 bases, and 5 bases had no gene match. The CDR3 contains 13 residues. As DNA, the CDR3 is TGTGCCAGCACCCTTGACAGGGGCACTGAAGCTTTCTTT. This encodes CASTLDRGTEAFF.

J is TRBJ2-7 and V is TRBV7-6; 11 nucleotides line up with TRBD2. Looked up from germline, CDR1 is SGHVS and CDR2 is FNYEAQ. The CDR3 is 15 residues long. The V gene end was trimmed by 2 bases and the J gene end by 4 bases; junction bases not matched to a gene: 4. This CDR3 is CASSLFASGGYEQYF. The CDR3 nucleotides read TGTGCCAGCAGCTTATTTGCTAGCGGGGGGTACGAGCAGTACTTC.

The chain links TRBV9 to TRBJ2-2; 7 bases agree with TRBD1. CDR1 and CDR2 from the germline V gene are SGDLS and YYNGEE. This CDR3 has 16 amino acids. The V gene end was trimmed by 2 bases and the J gene end by 1 base; junction bases not matched to a gene: 5. The CDR3: CASSVWDRLNTGELFF. As DNA, the CDR3 is TGTGCCAGCAGCGTTTGGGACAGACTGAACACCGGGGAGCTGTTTTTT.

As for this clone: Its ends do not fully match the called genes, so a read error is possible. The same CDR3 is also encoded by other DNA sequences in this sample. V and J are TRBV28 and TRBJ2-7; D call uncertain. The length of the CDR3 is 11 residues. Germline CDR1 is MDHEN and CDR2 is SYDVKM. The DNA for the CDR3 is TGTGCCAGCAGTCTCCGGTACGAACAGTACTTC. Translated: CASSLRYEQYF.

The chain carries TRBV2 and TRBJ2-3; 14 bases agree with TRBD2. J gave up 4 bases and V 10 bases, and 7 bases lay outside the gene matches. Per germline, CDR1 SNHLY and CDR2 FYNNEI. The CDR3 contains 15 residues. The CDR3 sequence is CANRLAGGPADTQYF. The CDR3 DNA sequence: TGTGCCAACAGACTAGCGGGAGGGCCCGCAGATACGCAGTATTTT.

The J gene is TRBJ2-1, the V gene TRBV10-1; a weak D match, TRBD1 (6 bases). The germline V and J ends were trimmed by 4 bases and 11 bases, with 15 bases remaining between them. The germline CDR1 and CDR2 sequences are WNHNN and SYGVQD (reference sequence). This CDR3 comprises 13 residues. CDR3 coding DNA: TGCGCCAGCAGTGGAAACAGGGCTTCGCAGCAGTTCTTC. Protein product: CASSGNRASQQFF.

Only one count was recorded for this clone. The V and J genes are TRBV9 and TRBJ1-2; 10 bases line up with TRBD1. CDR1 is SGDLS, CDR2 YYNGEE, per germline. Germline trimming cut 3 bases from V and 6 bases from J; bases unmatched to any gene: 14. This CDR3 is built from 17 residues. This chain's CDR3 is CASSALTRPGTGDGYTF. The CDR3 DNA reads TGTGCCAGCAGCGCGCTGACCCGACCCGGGACAGGGGATGGCTACACCTTC.

This clone appeared a single time. The chain carries TRBV4-1 and TRBJ2-3, with TRBD2 matching 10 bases. The CDR3 extends over 19 amino acids. Germline assignment: CDR1 MGHRA and CDR2 YSYEKL. Trimming cost V 3 bases and J 3 bases; bases outside gene matches: 15. The CDR3 DNA follows: TGCGCCAGCAGCCATTTAGGGGCTAGCGGGGGTTTAAGTACAGATACGCAGTATTTT. It specifies CASSHLGASGGLSTDTQYF.

The chain joins TRBV5-1 to TRBJ2-1, with 16 bases fitting TRBD2. Looked up from germline, CDR1 is SGHRS and CDR2 is YFSETQ. With 7 bases clipped from V and 2 bases from J, the junction kept 6 bases outside the gene matches. This CDR3 has 17 amino acids. Written as DNA, the CDR3 is TGCGCCAGCGGCCCAGGGACTAGCGGGAGGGCCTACAATGAGCAGTTCTTC. It yields the protein CASGPGTSGRAYNEQFF.

The gene calls are TRBV19 and TRBJ2-7, with D perhaps TRBD2 (6 bases). Germline lookup yields CDR1 LNHDA and CDR2 SQIVND (reference sequence). Trimming left V 1 base short and J 6 bases short, with 16 bases between. The CDR3 has 15 residues. CDR3 sequence: CASSIVEGPSSEQYF. CDR3 bases: TGTGCCAGTAGTATAGTGGAGGGACCAAGTTCCGAGCAGTACTTC.